A single sample is the source of the 2 T cell receptor beta chains below, sequenced in a study of T-cell reconstitution after alpha-beta-depleted transplantation in children. Preparation of the TCRbeta library was carried out with unique molecular identifiers. TCRdb analysed the PCR reads with MiXCR anew, one entry per CDR3 protein. The sample carries around 960,000 distinct CDR3 sequences, about 26% recorded once. The material was PBMCs, mostly from graft donor cells, obtained 360 days after TCRalphabeta/CD19-depleted stem cell transplant. These receptors all stem from a boy in the first two years of life who had a stem cell transplant for SCID, so the T cells may come from the graft donor.

The gene calls are TRBV6-1 and TRBJ1-1; tentative D call: TRBD1 (5 bases). V was clipped by 1 base and J by 0 bases, with 15 bases between them. The CDR3 sequence is 17 residues long. The germline V gene has CDR1 MNHNS and CDR2 SASEGT. The DNA for the CDR3 is TGTGCCAGCAGTGAAGTTTCCGCAGGGTACATGAACACTGAAGCTTTCTTT. It yields the protein CASSEVSAGYMNTEAFF.

This clonotype was seen ten or more times. V usage is TRBV9 and J usage is TRBJ2-1; D unresolved. The CDR3 extends over 13 amino acids. V shed 4 bases and J shed 6 bases, with 11 bases lying between them. In germline, CDR1 is SGDLS, CDR2 YYNGEE. Here the CDR3 DNA reads TGTGCCAGCAGCCCGGGCCACGGCAATGAGCAGTTCTTC. Translated: CASSPGHGNEQFF.